A selection of T cell receptor beta chains follows, all from one sample in a study of blood T cell repertoires in COVID-19. Libraries were prepared by immunoSEQ multiplex PCR; TCRdb keeps only in-frame clonotypes and omits some of them. Of 150,000 or so clones listed, roughly nine tenths are singletons. Sequencing was performed on peripheral blood. These receptor sequences come from a woman between 65 and 79 years old with acute or convalescent COVID-19. Both conserved end residues are trimmed from each CDR3.

j_call | v_call | cdr3_aa
TRBJ2-7 | TRBV5-6 | ASSPGGAEQY
TRBJ2-2 | TRBV7-9 | ASSPRTGAPPGELF
TRBJ2-7 | TRBV6-5 | ASSYFREQY
TRBJ1-2 | TRBV4-1 | ASSQEGRAADGYT
TRBJ1-4 | TRBV30 | AWSGPGTGGEKLF
TRBJ2-7 | TRBV10-3 | AIRQGTASYEQY
TRBJ1-1 | TRBV29-1 | SVASGENTEAF
TRBJ2-3 | TRBV7-9 | ASSARTSGRLTDTQY
TRBJ2-5 | TRBV4-2 | ASSQDMTGVETQY
TRBJ1-1 | TRBV29-1 | SVGQGGNTEAF
TRBJ1-6 | TRBV18 | ASSPGARDRGGSPLH
TRBJ2-2 | TRBV5-6 | ASSLYAPGDTGELF
TRBJ1-2 | TRBV29-1 | SVPDRVIYGYT
TRBJ1-1 | TRBV6-5 | ASSYSNQGNTEAF
TRBJ2-5 | TRBV27 | ASKQGGRQETQY
TRBJ1-1 | TRBV27 | ASSPRTAGVTEAF
TRBJ1-4 | TRBV2 | ASSEATGFNEKLF
TRBJ2-1 | TRBV21-1 | ASSNRRGEQF
TRBJ2-2 | TRBV4-1 | ASSQAEGARTGELF
TRBJ2-7 | TRBV13 | ASSLGVRGPYEQY
TRBJ2-7 | TRBV5-5 | ASSLSAREIYEQY
TRBJ1-1 | TRBV7-9 | ASSFVTGGDEAF
TRBJ2-5 | TRBV4-1 | ASSQEGGPAGAQY
TRBJ2-6 | TRBV7-9 | ASSLGAGVGANVLT
TRBJ1-2 | TRBV18 | ASSPMTGQGTNYGYT
TRBJ1-6 | TRBV6-5 | ASSYLQRLDSPLH
TRBJ1-2 | TRBV14 | ASSPRQGDGYT
TRBJ2-3 | TRBV4-3 | ASSQGGVAGVGDTQY
TRBJ2-7 | TRBV28 | ASSASGRNSYEQY
TRBJ2-3 | TRBV19 | ASSIFLGLTTDTQY
TRBJ2-7 | TRBV27 | ASSLRQGGEQY
TRBJ1-4 | TRBV15 | ATSIPGTGGREKLF
TRBJ2-7 | TRBV5-1 | ASSLERDSYEQY
TRBJ1-6 | TRBV6-5 | ASSPGRGNSPLH
TRBJ2-3 | TRBV6-5 | ASSTRDFRTDTQY
TRBJ1-2 | TRBV6-1 | ASSEETDYGYT
TRBJ2-2 | TRBV11-3 | ASSLGWLAGDVGELF
TRBJ2-7 | TRBV24-1 | ATSAGAAYEQY
TRBJ2-7 | TRBV24-1 | ATSALGTEGKQY
TRBJ1-1 | TRBV5-1 | ASSLGARGNTEAF
TRBJ1-4 | TRBV30 | AWNGAALNEKLF
TRBJ1-1 | TRBV21-1 | ASSKIRSASFGSANTEAF